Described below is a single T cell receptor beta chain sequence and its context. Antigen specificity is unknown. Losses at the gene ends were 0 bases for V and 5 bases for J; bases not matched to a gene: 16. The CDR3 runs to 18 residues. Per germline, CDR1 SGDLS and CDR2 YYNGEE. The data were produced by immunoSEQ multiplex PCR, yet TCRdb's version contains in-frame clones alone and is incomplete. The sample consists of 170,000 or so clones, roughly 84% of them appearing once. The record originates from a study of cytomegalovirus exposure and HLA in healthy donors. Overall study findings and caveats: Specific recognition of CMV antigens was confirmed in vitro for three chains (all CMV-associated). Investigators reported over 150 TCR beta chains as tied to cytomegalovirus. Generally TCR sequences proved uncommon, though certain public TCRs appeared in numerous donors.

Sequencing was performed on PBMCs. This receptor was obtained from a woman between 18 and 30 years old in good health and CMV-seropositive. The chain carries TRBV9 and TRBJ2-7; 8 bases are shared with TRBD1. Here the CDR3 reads CASSVVTSPQQGGHEQYF. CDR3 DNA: TGTGCCAGCAGCGTAGTAACATCCCCCCAACAGGGGGGTCACGAGCAGTACTTC.